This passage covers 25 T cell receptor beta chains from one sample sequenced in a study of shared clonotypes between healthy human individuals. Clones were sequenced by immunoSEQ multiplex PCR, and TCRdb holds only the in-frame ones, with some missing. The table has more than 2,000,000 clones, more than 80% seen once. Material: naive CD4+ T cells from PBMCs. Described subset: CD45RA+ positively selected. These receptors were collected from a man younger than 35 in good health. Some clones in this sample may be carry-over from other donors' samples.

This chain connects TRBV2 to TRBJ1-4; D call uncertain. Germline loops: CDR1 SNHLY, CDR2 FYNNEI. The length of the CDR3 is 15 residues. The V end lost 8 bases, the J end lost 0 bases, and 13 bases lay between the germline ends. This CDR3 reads CASRRRSATNEKLFF. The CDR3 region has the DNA TGTGCCAGCCGCCGACGGTCCGCAACTAATGAAAAACTGTTTTTT.

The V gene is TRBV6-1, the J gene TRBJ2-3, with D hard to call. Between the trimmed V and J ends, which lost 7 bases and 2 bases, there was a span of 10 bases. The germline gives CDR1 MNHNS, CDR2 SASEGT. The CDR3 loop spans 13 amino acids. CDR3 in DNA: TGTGCCAGCAAGATAAGCCTCACAGATACGCAGTATTTT. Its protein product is CASKISLTDTQYF.

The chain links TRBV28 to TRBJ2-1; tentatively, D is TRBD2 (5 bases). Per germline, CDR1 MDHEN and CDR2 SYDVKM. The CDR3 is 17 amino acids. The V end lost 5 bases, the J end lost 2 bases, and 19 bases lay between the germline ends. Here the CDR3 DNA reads TGTGCCAGCAGTCTACACCCAGCGGAGAGGGCCTACAATGAGCAGTTCTTC. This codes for CASSLHPAERAYNEQFF. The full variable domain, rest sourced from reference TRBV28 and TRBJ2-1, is DVKVTQSSRYLVKRTGEKVFLECVQDMDHENMFWYRQDPGLGLRLIYFSYDVKMKEKGDIPEGYSVSREKKERFSLILESASTNQTSMYLCASSLHPAERAYNEQFFGPGTRLTVL.

The CDR3 spells CASTQGGADPGSQETQYF. The CDR3 DNA reads TGTGCCAGCACACAAGGGGGCGCTGACCCCGGGTCCCAAGAGACCCAGTACTTC. V gene TRBV28 combines with J gene TRBJ2-5; the match to TRBD1 covers 7 bases. Per the germline V gene, CDR1 is MDHEN and CDR2 is SYDVKM. The trim removed 7 bases at V and 1 base at J, leaving 18 bases unmatched. The CDR3 extends over 18 amino acids.

The CDR3 loop is CASSPGPSLTDTQYF. For the CDR3, the DNA is TGCGCCAGCAGCCCGGGGCCCTCACTCACAGATACGCAGTATTTT. The V and J genes are TRBV5-1 and TRBJ2-3; the D gene could be TRBD1 or TRBD2 (5 bases each). The V end lost 4 bases, the J end lost 2 bases, and 14 bases lay between the germline ends. This CDR3 spans 15 amino acids. Per germline, CDR1 SGHRS and CDR2 YFSETQ.

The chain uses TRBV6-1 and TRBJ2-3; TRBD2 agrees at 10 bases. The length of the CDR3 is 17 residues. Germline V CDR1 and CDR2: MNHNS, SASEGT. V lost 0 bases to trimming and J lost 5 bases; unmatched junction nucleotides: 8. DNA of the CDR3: TGTGCCAGCAGTGAAGCCCACCTAGCGGGAGTGAGAGATACGCAGTATTTT. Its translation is CASSEAHLAGVRDTQYF.

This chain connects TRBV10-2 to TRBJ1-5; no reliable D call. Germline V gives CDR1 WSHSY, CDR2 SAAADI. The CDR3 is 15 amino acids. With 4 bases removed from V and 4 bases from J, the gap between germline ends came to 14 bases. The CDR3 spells CASSGYPGENQPQHF. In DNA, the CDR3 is TGCGCCAGCAGTGGTTACCCGGGCGAGAATCAGCCCCAGCATTTT.

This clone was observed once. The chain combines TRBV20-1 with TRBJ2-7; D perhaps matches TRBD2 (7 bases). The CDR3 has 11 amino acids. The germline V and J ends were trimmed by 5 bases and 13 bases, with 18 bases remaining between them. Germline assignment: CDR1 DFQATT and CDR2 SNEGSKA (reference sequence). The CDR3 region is CSAPQREGHYF. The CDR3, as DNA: TGCAGTGCTCCCCAGAGGGAGGGACATTACTTC.

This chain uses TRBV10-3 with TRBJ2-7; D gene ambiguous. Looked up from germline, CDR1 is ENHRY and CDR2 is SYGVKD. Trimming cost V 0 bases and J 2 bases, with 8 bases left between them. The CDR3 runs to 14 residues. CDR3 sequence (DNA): TGTGCCATCAGTGAGTCGACCCGAGCCTACGAGCAGTACTTC. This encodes CAISESTRAYEQYF.

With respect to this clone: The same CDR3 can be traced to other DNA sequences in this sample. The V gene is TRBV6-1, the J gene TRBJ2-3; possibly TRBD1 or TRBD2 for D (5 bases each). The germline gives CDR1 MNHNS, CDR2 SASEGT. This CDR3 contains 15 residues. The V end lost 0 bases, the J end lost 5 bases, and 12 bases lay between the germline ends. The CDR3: CASSEAPGRGDTQYF. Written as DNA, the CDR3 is TGTGCCAGCAGTGAAGCTCCGGGACGGGGAGATACGCAGTATTTT.

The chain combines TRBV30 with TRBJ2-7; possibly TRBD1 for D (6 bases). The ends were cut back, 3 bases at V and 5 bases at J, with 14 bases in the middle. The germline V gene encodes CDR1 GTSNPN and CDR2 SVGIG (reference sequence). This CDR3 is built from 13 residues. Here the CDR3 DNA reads TGTGCCTGGAGCAATAACAGGGAAAACGAGCAGTACTTC. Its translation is CAWSNNRENEQYF. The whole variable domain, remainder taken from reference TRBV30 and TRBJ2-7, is SQTIHQWPATLVQPVGSPLSLECTVEGTSNPNLYWYRQAAGRGLQLLFYSVGIGQISSEVPQNLSASRPQDRQFILSSKKLLLSDSGFYLCAWSNNRENEQYFGPGTRLTVT.

The DNA for the CDR3 is TGCGCCAGCGCCTACTCGGGGTTCTCCTATGGCTACACCTTC. This translates into CASAYSGFSYGYTF. The chain links TRBV5-1 to TRBJ1-2; D call uncertain. Trimming left V 7 bases short and J 4 bases short, with 17 bases between. The CDR3 is 14 residues long. Germline-derived CDR1 and CDR2 are SGHRS and YFSETQ.

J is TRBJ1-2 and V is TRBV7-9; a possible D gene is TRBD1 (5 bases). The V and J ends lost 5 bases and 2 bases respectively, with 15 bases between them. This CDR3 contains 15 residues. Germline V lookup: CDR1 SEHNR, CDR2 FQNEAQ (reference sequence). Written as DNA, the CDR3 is TGTGCCAGCAGCACTGCGGGGGTGGTCAACTATGGCTACACCTTC. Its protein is CASSTAGVVNYGYTF.

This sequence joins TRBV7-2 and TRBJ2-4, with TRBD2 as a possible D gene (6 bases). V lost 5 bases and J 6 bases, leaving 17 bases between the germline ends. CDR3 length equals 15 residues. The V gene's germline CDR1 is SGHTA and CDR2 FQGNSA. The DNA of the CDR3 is TGTGCCAGCAGCCCTGGGACTCCCTGGGGAAACATTCAGTACTTC. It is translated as CASSPGTPWGNIQYF.

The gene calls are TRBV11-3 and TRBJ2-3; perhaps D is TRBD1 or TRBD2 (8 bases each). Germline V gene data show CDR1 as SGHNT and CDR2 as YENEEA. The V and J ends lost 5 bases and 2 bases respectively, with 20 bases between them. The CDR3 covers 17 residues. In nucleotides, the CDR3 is TGTGCCAGCAGCCGGGGGGGCAGGGGGCCCCTCACAGATACGCAGTATTTT. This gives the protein CASSRGGRGPLTDTQYF.

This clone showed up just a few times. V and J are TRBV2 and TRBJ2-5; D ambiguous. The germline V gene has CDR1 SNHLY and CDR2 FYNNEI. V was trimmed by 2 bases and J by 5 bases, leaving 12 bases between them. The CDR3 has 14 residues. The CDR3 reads CASSEYNLGETQYF. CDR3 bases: TGTGCCAGCAGTGAATACAACCTCGGGGAGACCCAGTACTTC.

DNA for the CDR3: TGTGCCAGCAGGTTACAGAGGCAGAACACTGAAGCTTTCTTT. Translating gives CASRLQRQNTEAFF. The rearrangement joins TRBV6-6 to TRBJ1-1; D unclear. The ends were cut back, 6 bases at V and 1 base at J, with 12 bases in the middle. Germline V gene lookup returns CDR1 MNHNY and CDR2 SVGAGI (reference sequence). CDR3 length: 14 amino acids.

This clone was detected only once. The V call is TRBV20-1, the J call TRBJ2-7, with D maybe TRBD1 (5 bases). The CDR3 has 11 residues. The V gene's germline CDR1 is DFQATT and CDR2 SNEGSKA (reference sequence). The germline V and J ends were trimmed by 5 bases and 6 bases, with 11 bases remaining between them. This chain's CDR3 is CSAPGMREQYF. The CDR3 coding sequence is TGCAGTGCTCCAGGGATGCGCGAGCAGTACTTC.

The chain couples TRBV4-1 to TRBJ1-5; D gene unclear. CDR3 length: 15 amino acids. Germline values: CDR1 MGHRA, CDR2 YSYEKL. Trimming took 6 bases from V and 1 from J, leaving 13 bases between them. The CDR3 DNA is TGCGCCAGCAGGGACCGAGACTTCAGCAATCAGCCCCAGCATTTT. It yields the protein CASRDRDFSNQPQHF.

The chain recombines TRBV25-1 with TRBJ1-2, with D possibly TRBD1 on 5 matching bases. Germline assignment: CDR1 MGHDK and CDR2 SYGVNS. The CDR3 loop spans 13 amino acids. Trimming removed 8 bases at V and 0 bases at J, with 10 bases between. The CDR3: CASHDSSNYGYTF. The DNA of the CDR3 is TGTGCCAGCCACGACAGCTCTAACTATGGCTACACCTTC.

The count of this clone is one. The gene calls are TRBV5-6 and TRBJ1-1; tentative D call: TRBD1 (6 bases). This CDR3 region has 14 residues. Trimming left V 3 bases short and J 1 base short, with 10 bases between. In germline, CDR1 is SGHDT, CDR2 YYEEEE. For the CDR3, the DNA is TGTGCCAGCAGCTCTCAGGGACAGAACACTGAAGCTTTCTTT. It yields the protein CASSSQGQNTEAFF.

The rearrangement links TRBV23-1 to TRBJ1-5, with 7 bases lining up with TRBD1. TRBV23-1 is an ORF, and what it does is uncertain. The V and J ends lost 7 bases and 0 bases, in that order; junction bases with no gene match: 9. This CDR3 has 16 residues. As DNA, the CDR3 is TGCGCCAGCACCACAGGGACAGCTTATAGCAATCAGCCCCAGCATTTT. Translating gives CASTTGTAYSNQPQHF.

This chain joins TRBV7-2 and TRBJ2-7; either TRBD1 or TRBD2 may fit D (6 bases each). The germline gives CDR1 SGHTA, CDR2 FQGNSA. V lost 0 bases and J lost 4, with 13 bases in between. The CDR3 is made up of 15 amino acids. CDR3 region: CASSLARGGRYEQYF. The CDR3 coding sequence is TGTGCCAGCAGCTTAGCGCGAGGGGGGCGGTACGAGCAGTACTTC.

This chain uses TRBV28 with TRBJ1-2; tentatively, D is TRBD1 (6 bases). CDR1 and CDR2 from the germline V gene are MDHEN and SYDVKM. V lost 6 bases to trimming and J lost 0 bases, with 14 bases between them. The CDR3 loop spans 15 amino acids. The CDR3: CASREGGSPNYGYTF. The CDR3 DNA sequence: TGTGCCAGCAGGGAAGGGGGTTCACCTAACTATGGCTACACCTTC.

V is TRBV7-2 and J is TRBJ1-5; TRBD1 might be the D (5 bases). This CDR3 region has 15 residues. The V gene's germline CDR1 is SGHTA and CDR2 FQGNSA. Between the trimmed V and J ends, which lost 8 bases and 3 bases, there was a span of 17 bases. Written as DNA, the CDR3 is TGTGCCAGCGGAGTAGGGACCGGTATCAATCAGCCCCAGCATTTT. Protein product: CASGVGTGINQPQHF.